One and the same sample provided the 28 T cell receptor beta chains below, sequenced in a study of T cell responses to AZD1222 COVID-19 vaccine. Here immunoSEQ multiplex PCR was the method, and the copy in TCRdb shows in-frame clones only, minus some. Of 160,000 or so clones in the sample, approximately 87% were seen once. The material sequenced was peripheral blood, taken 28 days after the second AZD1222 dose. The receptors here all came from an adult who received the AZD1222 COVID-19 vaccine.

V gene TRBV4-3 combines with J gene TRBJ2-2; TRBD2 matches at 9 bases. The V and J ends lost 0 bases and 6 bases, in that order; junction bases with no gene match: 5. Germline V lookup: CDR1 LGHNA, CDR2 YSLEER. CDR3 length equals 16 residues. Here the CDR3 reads CASSQEGAGGAGELFF. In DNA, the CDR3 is TGCGCCAGCAGCCAAGAAGGGGCGGGAGGGGCCGGGGAGCTGTTTTTT.

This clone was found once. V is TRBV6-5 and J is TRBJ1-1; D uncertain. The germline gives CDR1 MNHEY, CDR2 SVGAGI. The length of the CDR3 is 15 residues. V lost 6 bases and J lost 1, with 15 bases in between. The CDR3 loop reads CASRFLYISNTEAFF. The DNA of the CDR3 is TGTGCCAGCAGGTTCCTTTACATCTCGAACACTGAAGCTTTCTTT.

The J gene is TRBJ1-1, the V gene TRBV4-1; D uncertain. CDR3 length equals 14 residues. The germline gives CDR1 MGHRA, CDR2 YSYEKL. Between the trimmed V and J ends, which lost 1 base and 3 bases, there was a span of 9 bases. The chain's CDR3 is CASSQGRWDTEAFF. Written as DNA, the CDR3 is TGCGCCAGCAGCCAAGGGAGGTGGGACACTGAAGCTTTCTTT.

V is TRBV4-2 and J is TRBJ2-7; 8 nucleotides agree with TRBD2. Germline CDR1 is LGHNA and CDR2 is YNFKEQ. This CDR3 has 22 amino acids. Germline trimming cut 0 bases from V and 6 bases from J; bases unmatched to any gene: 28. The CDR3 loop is CASSQDIILGFSSREGPFEQYF. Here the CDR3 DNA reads TGTGCCAGCAGCCAAGATATAATTTTGGGTTTCAGTAGCCGGGAGGGCCCTTTCGAGCAGTACTTC.

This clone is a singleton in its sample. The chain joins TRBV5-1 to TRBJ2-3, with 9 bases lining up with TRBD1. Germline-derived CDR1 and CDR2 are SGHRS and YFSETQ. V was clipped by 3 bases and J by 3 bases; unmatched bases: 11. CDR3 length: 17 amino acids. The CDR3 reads CASSSRTSGQGTDTQYF. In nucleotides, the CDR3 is TGCGCCAGCAGCTCTCGCACGTCGGGACAGGGTACAGATACGCAGTATTTT.

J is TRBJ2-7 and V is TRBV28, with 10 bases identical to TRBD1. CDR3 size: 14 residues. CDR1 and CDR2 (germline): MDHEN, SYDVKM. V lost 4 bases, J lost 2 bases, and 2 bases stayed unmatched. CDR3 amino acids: CASSSDRGAYEQYF. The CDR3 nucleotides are TGTGCCAGCAGTTCGGACAGGGGGGCCTACGAGCAGTACTTC.

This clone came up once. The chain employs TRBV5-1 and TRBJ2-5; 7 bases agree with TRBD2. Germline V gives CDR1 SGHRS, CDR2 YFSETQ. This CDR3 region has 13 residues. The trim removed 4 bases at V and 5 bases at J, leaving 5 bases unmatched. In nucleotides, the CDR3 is TGCGCCAGCAGCCCAGGACTAGGGGAGACCCAGTACTTC. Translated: CASSPGLGETQYF.

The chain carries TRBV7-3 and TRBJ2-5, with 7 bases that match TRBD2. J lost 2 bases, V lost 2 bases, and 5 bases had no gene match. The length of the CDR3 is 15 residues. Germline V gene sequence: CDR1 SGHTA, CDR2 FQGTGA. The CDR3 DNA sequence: TGTGCCAGCAGCTTACGTTTCGGGGGGCAAGAGACCCAGTACTTC. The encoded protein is CASSLRFGGQETQYF.

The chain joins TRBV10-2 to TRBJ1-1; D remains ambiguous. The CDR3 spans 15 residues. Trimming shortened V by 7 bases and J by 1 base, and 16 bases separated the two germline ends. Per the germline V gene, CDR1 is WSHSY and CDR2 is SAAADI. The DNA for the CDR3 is TGCGCCAGCATAGGGTTTGGGCAGGCGAACACTGAAGCTTTCTTT. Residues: CASIGFGQANTEAFF.

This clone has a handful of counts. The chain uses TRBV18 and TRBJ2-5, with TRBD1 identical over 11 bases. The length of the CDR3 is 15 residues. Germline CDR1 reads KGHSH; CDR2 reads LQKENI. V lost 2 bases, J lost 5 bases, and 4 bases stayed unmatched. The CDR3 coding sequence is TGTGCCAGCTCACCAACGGACAGGGGGCTGGAGACCCAGTACTTC. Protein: CASSPTDRGLETQYF. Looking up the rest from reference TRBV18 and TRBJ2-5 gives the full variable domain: NAGVMQNPRHLVRRRGQEARLRCSPMKGHSHVYWYRQLPEEGLKFMVYLQKENIIDESGMPKERFSAEFPKEGPSILRIQQVVRGDSAAYFCASSPTDRGLETQYFGPGTRLLVL.

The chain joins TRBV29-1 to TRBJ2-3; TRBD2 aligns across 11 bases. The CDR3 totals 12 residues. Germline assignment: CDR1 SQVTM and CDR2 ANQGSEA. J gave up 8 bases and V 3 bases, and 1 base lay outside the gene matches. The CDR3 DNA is TGCAGCGTTGAGCTAGCGGGAGGTACGCAGTATTTT. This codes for CSVELAGGTQYF.

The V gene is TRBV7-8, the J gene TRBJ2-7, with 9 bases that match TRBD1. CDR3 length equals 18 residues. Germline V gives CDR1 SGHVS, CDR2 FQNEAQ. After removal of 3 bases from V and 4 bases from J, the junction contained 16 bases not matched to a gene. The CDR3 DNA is TGTGCCAGCAGCTTCGGCCCCCGAGAAGGACAGGGGACTTACGAGCAGTACTTC. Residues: CASSFGPREGQGTYEQYF.

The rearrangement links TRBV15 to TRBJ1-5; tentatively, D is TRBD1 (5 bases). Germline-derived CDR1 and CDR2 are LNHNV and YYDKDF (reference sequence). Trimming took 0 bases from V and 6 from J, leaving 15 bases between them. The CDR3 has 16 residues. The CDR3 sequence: CATSRDPTAGGQPQHF. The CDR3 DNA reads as TGTGCCACCAGCAGAGATCCGACAGCCGGGGGTCAGCCCCAGCATTTT.

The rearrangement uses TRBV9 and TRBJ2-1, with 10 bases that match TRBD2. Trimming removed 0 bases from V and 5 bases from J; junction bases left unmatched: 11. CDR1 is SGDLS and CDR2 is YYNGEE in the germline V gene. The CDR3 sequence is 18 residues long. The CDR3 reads CASSVASEAGGPHNEQFF. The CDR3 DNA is TGTGCCAGCAGCGTAGCCTCCGAAGCGGGAGGGCCCCACAATGAGCAGTTCTTC.

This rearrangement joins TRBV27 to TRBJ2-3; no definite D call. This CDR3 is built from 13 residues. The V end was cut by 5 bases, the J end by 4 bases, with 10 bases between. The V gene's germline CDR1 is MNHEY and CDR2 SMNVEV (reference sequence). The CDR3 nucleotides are TGTGCCAGCAGTCCGACCCTTGCAGATACGCAGTATTTT. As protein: CASSPTLADTQYF.

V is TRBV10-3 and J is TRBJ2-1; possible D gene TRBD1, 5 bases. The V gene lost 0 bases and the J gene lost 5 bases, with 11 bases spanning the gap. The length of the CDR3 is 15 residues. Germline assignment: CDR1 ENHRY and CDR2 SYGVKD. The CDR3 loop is CAISESNQGNNEQFF. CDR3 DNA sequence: TGTGCCATCAGTGAGTCGAATCAGGGAAACAATGAGCAGTTCTTC.

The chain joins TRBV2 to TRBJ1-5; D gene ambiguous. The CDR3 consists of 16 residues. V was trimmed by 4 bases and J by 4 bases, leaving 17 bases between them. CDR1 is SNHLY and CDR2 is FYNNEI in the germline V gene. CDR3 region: CASSAFLATLNQPQHF. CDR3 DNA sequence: TGTGCCAGCAGTGCATTTTTAGCGACCCTAAATCAGCCCCAGCATTTT. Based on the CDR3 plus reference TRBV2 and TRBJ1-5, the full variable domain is EPEVTQTPSHQVTQMGQEVILRCVPISNHLYFYWYRQILGQKVEFLVSFYNNEISEKSEIFDDQFSVERPDGSNFTLKIRSTKLEDSAMYFCASSAFLATLNQPQHFGDGTRLSIL.

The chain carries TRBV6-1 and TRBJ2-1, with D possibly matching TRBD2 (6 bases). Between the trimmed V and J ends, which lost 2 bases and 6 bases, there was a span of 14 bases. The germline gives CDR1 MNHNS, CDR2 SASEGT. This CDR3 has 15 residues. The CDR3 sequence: CASSEQTGAFNEQFF. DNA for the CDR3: TGTGCCAGCAGTGAACAAACGGGAGCATTCAATGAGCAGTTCTTC.

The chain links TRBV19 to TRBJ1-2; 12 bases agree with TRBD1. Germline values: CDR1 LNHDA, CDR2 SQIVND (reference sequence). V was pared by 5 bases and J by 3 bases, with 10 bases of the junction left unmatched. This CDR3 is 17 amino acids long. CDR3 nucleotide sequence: TGTGCCAGTAGTCCCTCGGGACAGGGGGCGCGGGACTATGGCTACACCTTC. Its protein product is CASSPSGQGARDYGYTF.

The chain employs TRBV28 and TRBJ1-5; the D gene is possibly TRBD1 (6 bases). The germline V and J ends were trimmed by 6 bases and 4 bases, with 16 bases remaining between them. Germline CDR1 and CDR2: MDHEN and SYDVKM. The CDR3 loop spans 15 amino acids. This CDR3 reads CASRAGQGHNQPQHF. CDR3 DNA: TGTGCCAGCAGGGCGGGGCAGGGGCATAATCAGCCCCAGCATTTT.

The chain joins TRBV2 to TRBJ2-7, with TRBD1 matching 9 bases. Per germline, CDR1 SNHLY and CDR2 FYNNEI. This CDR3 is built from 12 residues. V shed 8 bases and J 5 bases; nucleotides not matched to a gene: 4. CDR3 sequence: CASGRQGDEQYF. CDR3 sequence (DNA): TGTGCCAGCGGAAGACAGGGGGACGAGCAGTACTTC.

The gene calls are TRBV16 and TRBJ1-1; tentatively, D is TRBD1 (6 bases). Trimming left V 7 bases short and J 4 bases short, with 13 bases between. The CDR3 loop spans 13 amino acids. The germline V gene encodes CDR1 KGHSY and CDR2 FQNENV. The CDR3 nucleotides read TGTGCCAGCACGCCAGGGGAAAGCACTGAAGCTTTCTTT. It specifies CASTPGESTEAFF.

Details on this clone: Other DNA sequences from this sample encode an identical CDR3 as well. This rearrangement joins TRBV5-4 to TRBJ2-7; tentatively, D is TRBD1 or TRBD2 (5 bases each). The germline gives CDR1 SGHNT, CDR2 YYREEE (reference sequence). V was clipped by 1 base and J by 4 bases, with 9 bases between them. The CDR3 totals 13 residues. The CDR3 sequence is CASSLSGGYEQYF. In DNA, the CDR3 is TGTGCCAGCAGCTTGTCTGGGGGTTACGAGCAGTACTTC.

CDR3 region: CASSHFLARSSYEQYF. The CDR3 DNA reads as TGTGCCAGCAGCCATTTCTTGGCGAGAAGCTCCTACGAGCAGTACTTC. The J gene is TRBJ2-7, the V gene TRBV3-1 (or the pseudogene TRBV3-2); D not certain. The CDR3 contains 16 residues. Germline V lookup: CDR1 LGHDT, CDR2 YNNKEL (reference sequence). V was pared by 3 bases and J by 0 bases, with 15 bases between.

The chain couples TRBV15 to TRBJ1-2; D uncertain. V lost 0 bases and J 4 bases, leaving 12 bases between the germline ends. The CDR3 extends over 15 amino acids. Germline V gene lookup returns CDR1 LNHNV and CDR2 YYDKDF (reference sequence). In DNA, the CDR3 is TGTGCCACCAGCAGAGATTTGGCCACTGGCTATGGCTACACCTTC. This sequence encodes CATSRDLATGYGYTF.

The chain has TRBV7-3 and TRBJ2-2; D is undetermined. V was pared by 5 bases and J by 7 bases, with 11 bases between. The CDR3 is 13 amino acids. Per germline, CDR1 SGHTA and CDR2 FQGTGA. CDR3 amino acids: CASSLRPGGELFF. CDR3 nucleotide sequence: TGTGCCAGCAGCCTGCGACCGGGCGGGGAGCTGTTTTTT.

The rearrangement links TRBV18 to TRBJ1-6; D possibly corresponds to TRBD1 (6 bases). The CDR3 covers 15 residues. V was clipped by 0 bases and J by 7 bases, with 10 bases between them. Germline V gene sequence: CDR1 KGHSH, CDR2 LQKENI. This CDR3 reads CASSPPMGQNSPLHF. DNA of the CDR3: TGTGCCAGCTCACCACCGATGGGACAAAATTCACCCCTCCACTTT.

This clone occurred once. The CDR3 here is CSASTGVSNQPQHF. DNA for the CDR3: TGCAGTGCTAGTACAGGGGTGAGCAATCAGCCCCAGCATTTT. The chain is built from TRBV20-1 and TRBJ1-5; TRBD1 matches at 7 bases. Germline V gene data show CDR1 as DFQATT and CDR2 as SNEGSKA (reference sequence). CDR3 length: 14 residues. Trimming at V came to 3 bases and at J to 1 base, leaving 3 bases not matched to a gene.